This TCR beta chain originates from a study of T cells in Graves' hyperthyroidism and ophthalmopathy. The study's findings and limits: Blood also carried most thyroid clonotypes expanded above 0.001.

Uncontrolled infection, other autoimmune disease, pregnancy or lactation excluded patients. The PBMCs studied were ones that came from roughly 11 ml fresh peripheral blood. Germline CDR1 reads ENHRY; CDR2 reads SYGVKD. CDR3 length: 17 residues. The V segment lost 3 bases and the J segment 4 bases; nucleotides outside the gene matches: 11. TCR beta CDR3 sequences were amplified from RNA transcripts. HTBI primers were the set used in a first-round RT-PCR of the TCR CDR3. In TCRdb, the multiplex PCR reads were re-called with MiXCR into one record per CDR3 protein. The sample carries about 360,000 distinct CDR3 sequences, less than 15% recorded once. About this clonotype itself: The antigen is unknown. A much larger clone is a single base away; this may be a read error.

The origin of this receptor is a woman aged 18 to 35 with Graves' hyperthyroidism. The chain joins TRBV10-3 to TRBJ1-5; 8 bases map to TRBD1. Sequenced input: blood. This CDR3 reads CAISDAGGAGVNQPQHF. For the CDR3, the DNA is TGTGCCATCAGTGATGCAGGGGGCGCAGGTGTTAATCAGCCCCAGCATTTT.